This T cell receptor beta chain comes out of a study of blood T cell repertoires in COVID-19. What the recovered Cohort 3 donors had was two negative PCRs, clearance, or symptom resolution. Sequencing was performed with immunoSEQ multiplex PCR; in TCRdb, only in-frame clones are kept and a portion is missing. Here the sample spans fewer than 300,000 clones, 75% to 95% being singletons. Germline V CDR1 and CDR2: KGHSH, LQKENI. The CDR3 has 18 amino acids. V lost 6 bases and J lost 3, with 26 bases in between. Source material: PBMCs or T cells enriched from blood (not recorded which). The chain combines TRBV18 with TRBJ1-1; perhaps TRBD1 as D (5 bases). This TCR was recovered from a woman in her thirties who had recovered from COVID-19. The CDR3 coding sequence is TGTGCCAGCTCCCACAATGGTGGACGGCAGGCAGGGCACACTGAAGCTTTCTTT. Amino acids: CASSHNGGRQAGHTEAFF.